Given below is one TCR beta chain in context. Its antigen is unknown. Depth targeted 1 in 200,000 to 1 in 1 million T cells, averaging 10x coverage per clonotype. The table came from immunoSEQ multiplex PCR; TCRdb's copy has only in-frame clones and leaves some out. The sample carries 150,000 or so clones, approximately 80% recorded once. This entry is derived from a study of cytotoxic CD8 clonotypes in ibrutinib-treated CLL. Study results and limitations: Contraction or stability on treatment characterized the public clonotypes, which were uncommon.

This clonotype was obtained from a human donor with chronic lymphocytic leukemia. The source material was PBMCs, sampled after 12 months of ibrutinib treatment.

The CDR3 spells CASSVRPGPRIDEQFF. CDR3 nucleotide sequence: TGCGCCAGCAGCGTAAGACCGGGACCTAGGATAGATGAGCAGTTCTTC. The V call is TRBV4-1, the J call TRBJ2-1; D is possibly TRBD1 or TRBD2 (5 bases each). This CDR3 spans 16 amino acids. CDR1 and CDR2 (germline): MGHRA, YSYEKL. Trimming pared 5 bases from V and 8 bases from J, leaving 22 bases between.